This T cell receptor beta chain was documented in a study of beta chain features in type 1 diabetes. Across the study: Patients looked much like healthy donors when it came to age, gender and cell yields. Study-level findings and limits: Moderate but significant shortening of TCRB CDR3s was recorded in all four CD4+ subsets from Type 1 diabetes patients. A closer apparent resemblance between naive, central memory and Treg TCRB repertoires was seen in patients than in healthy donors.

The purity of all sorted populations exceeded 98%. The CDR3 runs 14 residues. The junction had 6 bases not matched to a gene; V was cut back by 7 bases and J by 3 bases. CDR1 is MGHDK, CDR2 SYGVNS, per germline. This clone has a handful of counts. Its antigen is as yet unknown. Expressed TCRB transcripts were sequenced after all isolated RNA was converted to cDNA. TCRdb's copy holds only in-frame clones and misses some; the assay was immunoSEQ multiplex PCR. The sample shows hundreds of thousands of clones, roughly 12% of them seen only once. Material: naive CD4+ T cells from blood. The sequence was obtained from a man between 18 and 29 years old in good health. V usage is TRBV25-1 and J usage is TRBJ2-1; 7 bases are a match to TRBD1. CDR3 nucleotides: TGTGCCAGCATTAGGGACAGTATCTACAATGAGCAGTTCTTC. Its translation: CASIRDSIYNEQFF.